The 5 T cell receptor beta chains given below trace back to one sample, sequenced in a study of Ad26.COV2.S vaccination and SARS-CoV-2 variants. As for treatment: about 20 received Ad26.COV2.S at low or high dose, single or two shots; a few received placebo; per-sample allocation not given. Sampling was performed 63 days after the first vaccine or placebo injection. This table comes from immunoSEQ multiplex PCR, and its TCRdb copy is limited to in-frame clones, with some not included. The table records hundreds of thousands of clones, more than 70% of them present only once. Here the sequenced sample was peripheral blood, taken in a trial of Ad26.COV2.S vaccine versus placebo. These receptors all come from a person aged 18-60 years who received the Ad26.COV2.S COVID-19 vaccine or a placebo.

In the case of this clone: Different DNA sequences within this sample yield the same CDR3. J is TRBJ2-1 and V is TRBV18; TRBD1 agrees at 7 bases. The CDR3 has 16 amino acids. The V segment lost 0 bases and the J segment 0 bases; nucleotides outside the gene matches: 2. Germline V gives CDR1 KGHSH, CDR2 LQKENI. The CDR3 coding sequence is TGTGCCAGCTCACCACCGGGACAGAGCTCCTACAATGAGCAGTTCTTC. It specifies CASSPPGQSSYNEQFF.

The rearrangement joins TRBV7-8 to TRBJ2-1; D gene uncertain. Germline loops: CDR1 SGHVS, CDR2 FQNEAQ. Deletions cut 1 base from V and 2 bases from J, with 6 bases between. This CDR3 contains 14 residues. The CDR3 sequence is CASSLGLAYNEQFF. The DNA for the CDR3 is TGTGCCAGCAGCTTAGGGCTAGCCTACAATGAGCAGTTCTTC.

This chain joins TRBV3-1 (or the pseudogene TRBV3-2) and TRBJ2-7; D is possibly TRBD1 (6 bases). The V and J ends lost 5 bases and 5 bases respectively, with 22 bases between them. This CDR3 has 16 residues. The germline V gene has CDR1 LGHDT and CDR2 YNNKEL (reference sequence). CDR3 in amino acids: CASSSEDRFIPHEQYF. In DNA form, the CDR3 reads TGTGCCAGCAGCTCTGAAGACAGGTTTATCCCCCACGAGCAGTACTTC.

This clone has only one observation. The chain has TRBV21-1 and TRBJ2-5; TRBD1, as called in the table, went unchecked against the DNA. TRBV21-1 is annotated as a pseudogene. The CDR3 length is 13 residues. The CDR3 DNA sequence: TGTGCCAGTGGACAGGGGTTACAAGAGACCCAGTACTTC. Translation gives CASGQGLQETQYF.

J is TRBJ2-5 and V is TRBV18; tentative D call: TRBD1 (5 bases). Germline V lookup: CDR1 KGHSH, CDR2 LQKENI. The CDR3 is 14 amino acids. Trimming pared 1 base from V and 5 bases from J, leaving 11 bases between. This CDR3 reads CASSPQGRWETQYF. For the CDR3, the DNA is TGTGCCAGCTCACCACAGGGGCGATGGGAGACCCAGTACTTC.